A single sample is the source of the 19 T cell receptor beta chains below, sequenced in a study of blood T cell repertoires in COVID-19. TCRdb keeps only in-frame clones here, not all; method: immunoSEQ multiplex PCR. The data hold fewer than 350,000 clones, with approximately 90% observed a single time. Sequenced material: PBMCs or T cells enriched from blood (not recorded which). The receptor source for this set is a man between 40 and 49 years old who had been exposed to COVID-19.

This clone turned up a few times. This chain connects TRBV2 to TRBJ1-4; D gene ambiguous. The CDR3 sequence is 14 residues long. CDR1 SNHLY and CDR2 FYNNEI come from the germline V gene. Deletions cut 7 bases from V and 8 bases from J, with 17 bases between. The CDR3 here is CASNEDIDGEKLFF. The CDR3, as DNA: TGTGCCAGCAACGAGGATATCGATGGGGAAAAACTGTTTTTT.

The chain recombines TRBV3-1 (or the pseudogene TRBV3-2) with TRBJ1-4; D gene ambiguous. CDR3 length: 13 amino acids. The germline gives CDR1 LGHDT, CDR2 YNNKEL (reference sequence). The V end was cut by 0 bases, the J end by 7 bases, with 6 bases between. CDR3 amino acids: CASSQEYGEKLFF. The CDR3 bases are TGTGCCAGCAGCCAAGAATACGGTGAAAAACTGTTTTTT.

The table lists this clone with a count of one. The chain recombines TRBV4-1 with TRBJ2-4, with 7 bases matching TRBD2. The germline V gene encodes CDR1 MGHRA and CDR2 YSYEKL. The CDR3 has 14 residues. The junction had 5 bases not matched to a gene; V was cut back by 1 base and J by 8 bases. The CDR3 DNA follows: TGCGCCAGCAGCCAAGTTTCAGGGAGGGACATTCAGTACTTC. Amino acids: CASSQVSGRDIQYF.

The chain joins TRBV27 to TRBJ2-5; D perhaps matches TRBD2 (5 bases). Germline V CDR1 and CDR2: MNHEY, SMNVEV (reference sequence). This CDR3 region has 14 residues. Trimming stripped 5 bases from V and 4 bases from J, with 14 bases between. CDR3 loop: CASSDRGLGETQYF. The CDR3 DNA reads TGTGCCAGCAGTGATCGAGGGTTAGGAGAGACCCAGTACTTC.

The table lists this clone with a few counts. DNA of the CDR3: TGTGCCAGCTCACCGGGACTAGGTCCCTCCTACGAGCAGTACTTC. Its translation: CASSPGLGPSYEQYF. The chain uses TRBV18 and TRBJ2-7, with 8 bases aligning to TRBD2. The CDR3 contains 15 residues. Trimming removed 3 bases from V and 0 bases from J; junction bases left unmatched: 4. Germline CDR1 and CDR2: KGHSH and LQKENI.

The chain combines TRBV5-5 with TRBJ1-1; 11 bases fit TRBD1. The germline CDR1 and CDR2 sequences are SGHKS and YYEKEE (reference sequence). CDR3 length: 16 amino acids. J gave up 4 bases and V 2 bases, and 7 bases lay outside the gene matches. CDR3 sequence (DNA): TGTGCCAGCAGCTTCCGGGACAGGGGGGTGAGCACTGAAGCTTTCTTT. Translated: CASSFRDRGVSTEAFF.

The genes are TRBV4-1 and TRBJ1-1, with D maybe TRBD1 (6 bases). The CDR3 consists of 16 residues. V lost 3 bases, J lost 0 bases, and 14 bases lay in between. CDR1 is MGHRA and CDR2 is YSYEKL in the germline V gene. The CDR3 region has the DNA TGCGCCAGCAGCCAGTCCCCGGGACAATTGAACACTGAAGCTTTCTTT. Translated, it gives CASSQSPGQLNTEAFF.

V and J are TRBV7-9 and TRBJ2-5; TRBD2 might be the D (6 bases). The V and J ends lost 5 bases and 10 bases respectively, with 17 bases between them. The CDR3 length is 13 residues. CDR1 and CDR2 (germline): SEHNR, FQNEAQ (reference sequence). CDR3: CASSPRAGSDQYF. In DNA, the CDR3 is TGTGCCAGCAGCCCCCGTGCCGGGAGTGACCAGTACTTC.

The V gene is TRBV11-3, the J gene TRBJ2-7, with 11 bases matching TRBD2. Trimming removed 8 bases from V and 4 bases from J; junction bases left unmatched: 19. This CDR3 spans 18 amino acids. Germline CDR1 reads SGHNT; CDR2 reads YENEEA. In nucleotides, the CDR3 is TGTGCCAGCTCCCCTACGCACAGGGCGGCTAGCGGGAGGTACGAGCAGTACTTC. This codes for CASSPTHRAASGRYEQYF.

The chain uses TRBV28 and TRBJ1-2; D possibly corresponds to TRBD1 (6 bases). The length of the CDR3 is 13 residues. The V end lost 2 bases, the J end lost 7 bases, and 11 bases lay between the germline ends. CDR1 is MDHEN and CDR2 is SYDVKM in the germline V gene. The CDR3 sequence is CASSLQGMGGYTF. For the CDR3, the DNA is TGTGCCAGCAGTTTACAGGGGATGGGTGGCTACACCTTC.

The chain carries TRBV5-6 and TRBJ2-7; D is uncertain. The CDR3 covers 12 residues. CDR1 and CDR2 (germline): SGHDT, YYEEEE. V was cut by 0 bases and J by 4 bases, with 5 bases left in between. CDR3 in amino acids: CASSLALYEQYF. The CDR3 DNA follows: TGTGCCAGCAGCTTGGCCTTATACGAGCAGTACTTC.

The CDR3 here is CASSSTSGRARADTQYF. CDR3 coding DNA: TGTGCCAGCAGTTCCACTAGCGGGAGGGCCAGGGCAGATACGCAGTATTTT. The rearrangement links TRBV27 to TRBJ2-3; 13 nucleotides agree with TRBD2. Looked up from germline, CDR1 is MNHEY and CDR2 is SMNVEV (reference sequence). With V trimmed by 4 bases and J by 4 bases, 8 bases remained unmatched. CDR3 size: 17 residues.

This sequence joins TRBV5-1 and TRBJ1-4; no definite D call. The length of the CDR3 is 14 residues. CDR1 and CDR2 from the germline V gene are SGHRS and YFSETQ. Trimming left V 4 bases short and J 4 bases short, with 11 bases between. CDR3 sequence reads: CASSPDTFNEKLFF. The CDR3 region has the DNA TGCGCCAGCAGCCCAGACACTTTTAATGAAAAACTGTTTTTT. Full variable domain (outside the CDR3, taken from reference TRBV5-1 and TRBJ1-4): KAGVTQTPRYLIKTRGQQVTLSCSPISGHRSVSWYQQTPGQGLQFLFEYFSETQRNKGNFPGRFSGRQFSNSRSEMNVSTLELGDSALYLCASSPDTFNEKLFFGSGTQLSVL.

V and J are TRBV10-3 and TRBJ2-2; D may be TRBD1 (6 bases). V lost 10 bases and J 2 bases, leaving 14 bases between the germline ends. The CDR3 is 14 residues long. Germline assignment: CDR1 ENHRY and CDR2 SYGVKD. For the CDR3, the DNA is TGTGCCACGTCCCGGGACAAAAACACCGGGGAGCTGTTTTTT. Its translation is CATSRDKNTGELFF.

V and J are TRBV5-1 and TRBJ2-1, with D perhaps TRBD1 (6 bases). In germline, CDR1 is SGHRS, CDR2 YFSETQ. V was trimmed by 8 bases and J by 6 bases, leaving 15 bases between them. The length of the CDR3 is 13 residues. The CDR3 DNA sequence: TGCGCCAGAGGGGGACGGCTCCTCAATGAGCAGTTCTTC. Translated: CARGGRLLNEQFF.

The V gene is TRBV7-9, the J gene TRBJ2-5; D might be TRBD2 (5 bases). Per the germline V gene, CDR1 is SEHNR and CDR2 is FQNEAQ (reference sequence). The V and J ends lost 1 base and 8 bases respectively, with 20 bases between them. The CDR3 covers 16 residues. The CDR3 loop reads CASSLVSGLAPVTQYF. The CDR3 DNA follows: TGTGCCAGCAGCTTAGTTTCCGGCCTAGCCCCGGTCACCCAGTACTTC. The full variable domain, completed using reference TRBV7-9 and TRBJ2-5, is DTGVSQNPRHKITKRGQNVTFRCDPISEHNRLYWYRQTLGQGPEFLTYFQNEAQLEKSRLLSDRFSAERPKGSFSTLEIQRTEQGDSAMYLCASSLVSGLAPVTQYFGPGTRLLVL.

This chain joins TRBV6-5 and TRBJ2-7; D is unresolved. Trimming shortened V by 6 bases and J by 0 bases, and 9 bases separated the two germline ends. The length of the CDR3 is 13 residues. Looked up from germline, CDR1 is MNHEY and CDR2 is SVGAGI. The CDR3 DNA reads TGTGCCAGCAGGCCGACTTACTCCTACGAGCAGTACTTC. Its translation is CASRPTYSYEQYF.

V is TRBV29-1 and J is TRBJ2-1, with 7 bases lining up with TRBD2. Per germline, CDR1 SQVTM and CDR2 ANQGSEA. The ends lost 7 bases at V and 9 bases at J; junction bases unmatched: 12. The CDR3 length is 13 residues. The CDR3 DNA is TGCAGCGCTCAGACTAGCTTTACGGGTGAGCAGTTCTTC. Translated: CSAQTSFTGEQFF.

The chain links TRBV28 to TRBJ2-7; 7 nucleotides match TRBD1. The CDR3 runs 13 residues. Trimming at V came to 9 bases and at J to 2 bases, leaving 7 bases not matched to a gene. CDR1 MDHEN and CDR2 SYDVKM come from the germline V gene. The CDR3 DNA reads as TGTGCCAGTAGGACAGGCACGACCTACGAGCAGTACTTC. As protein: CASRTGTTYEQYF.